This TCR beta chain appears in the sequencing data of a study of T cells after yellow fever vaccination. Findings and limits, study-wide: A small share of clonotypes appeared in both CD4 and CD8 compartments.

UMIs and a universal primer site were added when TCR cDNA was made by 5'RACE template switching. TCRdb processed the 5' RACE reads anew with MiXCR; each CDR3 protein has one entry. The sample records 320,000 or so distinct CDR3 sequences, less than 9.5% being singletons. Germline values: CDR1 SGHTA, CDR2 FQGNSA. The CDR3 sequence is 16 residues long. Trimming shortened V by 2 bases and J by 4 bases, and 18 bases separated the two germline ends. This clonotype showed up just a few times. Its target is unknown. This specimen consisted of PBMCs, obtained about 49 days after the first yellow fever vaccination. The receptor comes from a man in his late teens or twenties who received the YFV17D yellow fever vaccine. The chain has TRBV7-2 and TRBJ2-7, with D tentatively TRBD1 (6 bases). The CDR3 region has the DNA TGTGCCAGCAGCTTACTTACAGGGACATTATGGTACGAGCAGTACTTC. This encodes CASSLLTGTLWYEQYF.